These 9 T cell receptor beta chains were sequenced from one sample in a study of blood T cells in healthy people across ages. Together with a sample-barcoded 5' primer, a J-beta primer mix was included in a second PCR lasting roughly 7 to 11 cycles. TCRdb analysed the 5' RACE reads with MiXCR anew, one entry per CDR3 protein. The sample contains some 690,000 distinct CDR3 sequences, 22% of which appear only once. The sequencing sample was made of blood. The receptor source for this set is a man aged 70 or older in good health.

This clonotype occurred a few times. The chain couples TRBV20-1 to TRBJ2-5, with a tentative D call TRBD1 (8 bases). Germline CDR1 and CDR2: DFQATT and SNEGSKA (reference sequence). The CDR3 spans 13 residues. V was shortened by 6 bases and J by 7 bases, with 18 bases between the two germline ends. In nucleotides, the CDR3 is TGCAGTGCCTCGGACAGGGAGGGGGCGACCCAGTACTTC. Translating it yields CSASDREGATQYF.

This sequence joins TRBV7-6 and TRBJ2-2; D is ambiguous. The V gene lost 5 bases and the J gene lost 4 bases, with 8 bases spanning the gap. The germline V gene encodes CDR1 SGHVS and CDR2 FNYEAQ. The CDR3 contains 13 residues. CDR3 sequence: CASSLPITGELFF. Here the CDR3 DNA reads TGTGCCAGCAGCCTACCGATCACCGGGGAGCTGTTTTTT. The full variable domain, with the rest looked up from reference TRBV7-6 and TRBJ2-2, is GAGVSQSPRYKVTKRGQDVALRCDPISGHVSLYWYRQALGQGPEFLTYFNYEAQQDKSGLPNDRFSAERPEGSISTLTIQRTEQRDSAMYRCASSLPITGELFFGEGSRLTVL.

The chain carries TRBV29-1 and TRBJ1-1; 7 bases line up with TRBD1. The germline gives CDR1 SQVTM, CDR2 ANQGSEA. V trimming: 0 bases; J trimming: 1 base; junction bases outside the gene matches: 2. The CDR3 loop spans 14 amino acids. DNA for the CDR3: TGCAGCGTTGAAGAAGGGACAGAGAACACTGAAGCTTTCTTT. Its protein product is CSVEEGTENTEAFF.

The chain has TRBV12-3 or TRBV12-4 and TRBJ2-5, with a possible D match to TRBD2 (6 bases). Trimming cost V 6 bases and J 0 bases, with 14 bases left between them. This CDR3 is 15 amino acids long. This chain's CDR3 is CASRPTSSYQETQYF. DNA of the CDR3: TGTGCCAGCAGACCTACTAGCAGTTACCAAGAGACCCAGTACTTC.

Only a few counts were recorded for this clonotype. This rearrangement joins TRBV12-3 or TRBV12-4 to TRBJ1-3; the D is unclear. Trimming left V 3 bases short and J 0 bases short, with 9 bases between. This CDR3 contains 15 residues. This CDR3 reads CASSFLGISGNTIYF. The CDR3 bases are TGTGCCAGCAGTTTTTTGGGGATCTCTGGAAACACCATATATTTT.

The chain is built from TRBV6-5 and TRBJ1-1; the match to TRBD1 covers 7 bases. The germline V gene encodes CDR1 MNHEY and CDR2 SVGAGI. Trimming took 8 bases from V and 8 from J; bases not matched to a gene: 17. CDR3 length: 15 amino acids. As DNA, the CDR3 is TGTGCCAGCTTATCAAGTGCCAGGGGGAGGGTAGAAGCTTTCTTT. It codes for CASLSSARGRVEAFF.

This clonotype appeared a few times. The rearrangement uses TRBV20-1 and TRBJ2-3, with D perhaps TRBD2 (5 bases). CDR1 and CDR2 (germline): DFQATT, SNEGSKA (reference sequence). Trimming removed 1 base at V and 2 bases at J, with 16 bases between. The CDR3 loop spans 16 amino acids. The CDR3 spells CSARGGGLSNTDTQYF. For the CDR3, the DNA is TGCAGTGCTAGAGGCGGCGGACTCTCCAACACAGATACGCAGTATTTT.

This chain uses TRBV28 with TRBJ2-5; 10 nucleotides align to TRBD2. This CDR3 region has 16 residues. The junction had 9 bases not matched to a gene; V was cut back by 7 bases and J by 1 base. CDR1 and CDR2 (germline): MDHEN, SYDVKM. The CDR3 reads CASNDPSGGRQETQYF. CDR3 nucleotides: TGTGCCAGCAACGATCCTAGCGGGGGTCGCCAAGAGACCCAGTACTTC.

The chain recombines TRBV20-1 with TRBJ1-2, with 7 positions matching TRBD1. Germline CDR1 reads DFQATT; CDR2 reads SNEGSKA (reference sequence). After removal of 0 bases from V and 7 bases from J, the junction contained 5 bases not matched to a gene. The CDR3 runs to 13 residues. The CDR3 nucleotides read TGCAGTGCTAGAGATACAGGGGCTAGTGGCTACACCTTC. This codes for CSARDTGASGYTF.